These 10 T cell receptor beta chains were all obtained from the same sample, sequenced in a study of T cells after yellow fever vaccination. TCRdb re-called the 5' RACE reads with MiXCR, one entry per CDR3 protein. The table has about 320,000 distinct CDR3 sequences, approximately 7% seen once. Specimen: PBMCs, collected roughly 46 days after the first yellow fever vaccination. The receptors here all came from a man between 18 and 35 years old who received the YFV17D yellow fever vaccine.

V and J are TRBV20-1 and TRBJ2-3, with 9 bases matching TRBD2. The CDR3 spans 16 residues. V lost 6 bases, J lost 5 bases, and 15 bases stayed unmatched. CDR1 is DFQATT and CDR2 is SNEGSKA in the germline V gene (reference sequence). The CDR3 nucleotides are TGCAGTGCCTCTCAGGGGCGGGGGGGCCGCGGAGATACGCAGTATTTT. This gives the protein CSASQGRGGRGDTQYF.

CDR3 nucleotides: TGTGCCAGCAACCCTACCGGGAGGCAAGAGACCCAGTACTTC. The encoded protein is CASNPTGRQETQYF. The rearrangement uses TRBV25-1 and TRBJ2-5; 7 bases map to TRBD2. CDR1 MGHDK and CDR2 SYGVNS come from the germline V gene. V was pared by 7 bases and J by 2 bases, with 7 bases of the junction left unmatched. There are 14 residues in the CDR3.

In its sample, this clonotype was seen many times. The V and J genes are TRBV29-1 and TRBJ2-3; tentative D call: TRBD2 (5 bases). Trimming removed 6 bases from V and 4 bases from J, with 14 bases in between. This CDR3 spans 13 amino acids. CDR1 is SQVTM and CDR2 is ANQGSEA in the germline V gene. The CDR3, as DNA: TGCAGCGTGCACCGACTAAATCCAGATACGCAGTATTTT. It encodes CSVHRLNPDTQYF.

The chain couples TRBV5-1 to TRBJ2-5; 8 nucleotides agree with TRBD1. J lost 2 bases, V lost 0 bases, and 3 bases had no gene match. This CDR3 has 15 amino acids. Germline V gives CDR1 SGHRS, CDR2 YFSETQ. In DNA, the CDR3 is TGCGCCAGCAGCTTGGGGACAGGGCAACAAGAGACCCAGTACTTC. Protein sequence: CASSLGTGQQETQYF.

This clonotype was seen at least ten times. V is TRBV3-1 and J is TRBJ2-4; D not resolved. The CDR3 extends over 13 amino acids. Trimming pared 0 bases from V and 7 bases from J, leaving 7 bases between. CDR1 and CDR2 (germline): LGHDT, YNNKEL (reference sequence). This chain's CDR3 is CASSQDPRNIQYF. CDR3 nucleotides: TGTGCCAGCAGCCAAGACCCGAGGAACATTCAGTACTTC.

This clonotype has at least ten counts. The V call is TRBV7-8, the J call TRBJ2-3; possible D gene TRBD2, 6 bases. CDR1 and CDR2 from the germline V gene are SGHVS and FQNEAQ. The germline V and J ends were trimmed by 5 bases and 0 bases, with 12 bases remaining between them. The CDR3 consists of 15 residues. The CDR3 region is CASSPRGVSTDTQYF. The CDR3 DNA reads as TGTGCCAGCAGCCCCCGCGGGGTTAGCACAGATACGCAGTATTTT. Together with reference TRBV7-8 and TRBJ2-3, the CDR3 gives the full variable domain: GAGVSQSPRYKVAKRGQDVALRCDPISGHVSLFWYQQALGQGPEFLTYFQNEAQLDKSGLPSDRFFAERPEGSVSTLKIQRTQQEDSAVYLCASSPRGVSTDTQYFGPGTRLTVL.

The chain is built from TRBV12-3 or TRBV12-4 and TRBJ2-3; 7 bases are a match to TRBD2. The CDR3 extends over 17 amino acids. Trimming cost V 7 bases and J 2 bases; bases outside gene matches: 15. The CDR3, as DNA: TGTGCCAGCACCCTAGAGGGGCTAGCGGCTAACACAGATACGCAGTATTTT. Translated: CASTLEGLAANTDTQYF.

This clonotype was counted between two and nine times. The CDR3 loop is CASSDPTGELFF. The CDR3 DNA is TGTGCCAGCAGTGACCCCACCGGGGAGCTGTTTTTT. The genes are TRBV9 and TRBJ2-2; D unresolved. The ends were cut back, 5 bases at V and 4 bases at J, with 6 bases in the middle. CDR1 SGDLS and CDR2 YYNGEE come from the germline V gene. The CDR3 has 12 residues.

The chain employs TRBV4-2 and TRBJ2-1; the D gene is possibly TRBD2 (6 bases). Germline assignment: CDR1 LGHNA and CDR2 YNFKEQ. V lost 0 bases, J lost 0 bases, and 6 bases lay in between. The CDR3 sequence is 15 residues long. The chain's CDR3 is CASSQEEGSYNEQFF. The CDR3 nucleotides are TGTGCCAGCAGCCAAGAGGAGGGCTCCTACAATGAGCAGTTCTTC.

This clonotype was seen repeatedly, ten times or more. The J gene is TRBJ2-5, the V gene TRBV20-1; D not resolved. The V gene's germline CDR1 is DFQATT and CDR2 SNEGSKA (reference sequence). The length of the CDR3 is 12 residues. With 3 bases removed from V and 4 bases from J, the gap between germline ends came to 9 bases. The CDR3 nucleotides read TGCAGTGCTAGGATACTCACAGAGACCCAGTACTTC. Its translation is CSARILTETQYF.